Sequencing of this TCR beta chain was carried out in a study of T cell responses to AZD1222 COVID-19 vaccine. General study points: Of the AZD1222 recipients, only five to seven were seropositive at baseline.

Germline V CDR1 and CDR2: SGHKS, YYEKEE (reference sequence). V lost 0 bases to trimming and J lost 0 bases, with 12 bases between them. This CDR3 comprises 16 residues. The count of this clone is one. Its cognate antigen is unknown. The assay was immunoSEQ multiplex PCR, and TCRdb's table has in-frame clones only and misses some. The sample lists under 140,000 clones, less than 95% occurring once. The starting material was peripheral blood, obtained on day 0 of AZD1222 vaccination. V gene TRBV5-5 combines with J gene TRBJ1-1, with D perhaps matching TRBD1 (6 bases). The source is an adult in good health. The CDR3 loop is CASSLGSGGLNTEAFF. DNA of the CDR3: TGTGCCAGCAGCTTGGGGAGCGGGGGGCTGAACACTGAAGCTTTCTTT.